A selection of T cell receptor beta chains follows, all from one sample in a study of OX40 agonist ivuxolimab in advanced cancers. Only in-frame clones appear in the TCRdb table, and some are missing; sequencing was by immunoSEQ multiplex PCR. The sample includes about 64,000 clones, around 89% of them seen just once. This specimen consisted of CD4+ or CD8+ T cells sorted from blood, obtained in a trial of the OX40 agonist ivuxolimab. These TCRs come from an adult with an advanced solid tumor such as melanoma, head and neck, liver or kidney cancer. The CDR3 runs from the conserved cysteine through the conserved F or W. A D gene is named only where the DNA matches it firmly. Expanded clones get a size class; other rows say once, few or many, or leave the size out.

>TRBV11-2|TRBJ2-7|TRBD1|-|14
CASSFRDRVHEQYF
TGTGCCAGCAGCTTTCGGGACAGGGTCCACGAGCAGTACTTC
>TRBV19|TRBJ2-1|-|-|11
CAAGTYNEQFF
TGTGCCGCCGGCACCTACAATGAGCAGTTCTTC
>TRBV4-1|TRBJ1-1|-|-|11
CASSQGREAFF
TGCGCCAGCAGCCAGGGCAGAGAAGCTTTCTTT
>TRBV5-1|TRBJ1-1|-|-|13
CASSFGGGRQAFF
TGCGCCAGCAGCTTTGGGGGAGGACGACAAGCTTTCTTT
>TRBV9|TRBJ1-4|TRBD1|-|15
CASSETGWANEKLFF
TGTGCCAGCAGCGAGACAGGGTGGGCTAATGAAAAACTGTTTTTT
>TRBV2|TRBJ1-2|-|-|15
CASSEERGLNYGYTF
TGTGCCAGCAGTGAAGAGCGGGGGCTCAATTATGGCTACACCTTC
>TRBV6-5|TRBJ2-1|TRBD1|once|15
CASSVTGTAYNEQFF
TGTGCCAGCAGCGTGACCGGGACAGCATACAATGAGCAGTTCTTC
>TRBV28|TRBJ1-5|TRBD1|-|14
CASSPTTGNQPQHF
TGTGCCAGCAGCCCTACGACAGGGAATCAGCCCCAGCATTTT
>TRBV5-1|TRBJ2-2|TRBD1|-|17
CASSLEVTGENTGELFF
TGCGCCAGCAGCTTGGAGGTGACAGGGGAGAACACCGGGGAGCTGTTTTTT
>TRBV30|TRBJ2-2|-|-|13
CAWSVGRAGELFF
TGTGCCTGGAGTGTGGGGCGAGCCGGGGAGCTGTTTTTT
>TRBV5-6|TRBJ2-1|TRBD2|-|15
CASSPGTSGSNEQFF
TGTGCCAGCAGCCCTGGGACTAGCGGTAGCAATGAGCAGTTCTTC
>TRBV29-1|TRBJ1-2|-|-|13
CSVTSTSNYGYTF
TGCAGCGTTACCTCCACCTCTAACTATGGCTACACCTTC
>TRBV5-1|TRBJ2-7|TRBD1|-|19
CASSLGLHLQGAMGYEQYF
TGCGCCAGCAGCTTGGGCCTTCATCTACAGGGGGCGATGGGCTACGAGCAGTACTTC
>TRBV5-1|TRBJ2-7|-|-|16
CASSLRHQGGTYEQYF
TGCGCCAGCAGCTTGAGGCATCAGGGGGGAACCTACGAGCAGTACTTC
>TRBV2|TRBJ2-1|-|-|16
CASSHSGYSSYNEQFF
TGTGCCAGCAGTCATAGCGGATACAGCTCCTACAATGAGCAGTTCTTC
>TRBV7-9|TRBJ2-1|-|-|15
CASSLGANFRYEQFF
TGTGCCAGCAGCTTAGGCGCGAACTTTCGTTATGAGCAGTTCTTC
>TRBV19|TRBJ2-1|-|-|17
CASSTDDRLRTYNEQFF
TGTGCCAGTAGTACCGATGACAGACTCCGAACCTACAATGAGCAGTTCTTC
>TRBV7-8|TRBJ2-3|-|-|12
CASSSPPDTQYF
TGTGCCAGCAGCTCACCCCCAGATACGCAGTATTTT
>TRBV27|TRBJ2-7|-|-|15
CASSLSTAGSYEQYF
TGTGCCAGCAGTTTATCCACGGCAGGCTCCTACGAGCAGTACTTC
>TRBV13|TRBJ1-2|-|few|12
CASRLNQGGYTF
TGTGCCAGCAGACTTAACCAGGGGGGCTACACCTTC
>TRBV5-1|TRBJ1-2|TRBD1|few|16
CASSLGQGVVHYGYTF
TGCGCCAGCAGCTTGGGGCAGGGGGTAGTTCACTATGGCTACACCTTC
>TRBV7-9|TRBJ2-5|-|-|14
CASSPDLTQETQYF
TGTGCCAGCAGCCCCGACTTAACTCAAGAGACCCAGTACTTC
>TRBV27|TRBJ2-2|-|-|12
CASRKSAGELFF
TGTGCCAGCAGAAAAAGCGCCGGGGAGCTGTTTTTT
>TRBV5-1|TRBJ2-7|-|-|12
CASSEGAREQYF
TGCGCCAGCAGCGAAGGAGCTAGGGAGCAGTACTTC
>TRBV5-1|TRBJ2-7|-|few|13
CASSGGSSYEQYF
TGCGCCAGCAGCGGGGGCAGCTCCTACGAGCAGTACTTC
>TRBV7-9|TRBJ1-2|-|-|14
CASSPGGANYGYTF
TGTGCCAGCAGCCCCGGAGGAGCTAACTATGGCTACACCTTC
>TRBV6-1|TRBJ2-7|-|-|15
CASSEGGGSSYEQYF
TGTGCCAGCAGTGAAGGGGGTGGGAGCTCCTACGAGCAGTACTTC